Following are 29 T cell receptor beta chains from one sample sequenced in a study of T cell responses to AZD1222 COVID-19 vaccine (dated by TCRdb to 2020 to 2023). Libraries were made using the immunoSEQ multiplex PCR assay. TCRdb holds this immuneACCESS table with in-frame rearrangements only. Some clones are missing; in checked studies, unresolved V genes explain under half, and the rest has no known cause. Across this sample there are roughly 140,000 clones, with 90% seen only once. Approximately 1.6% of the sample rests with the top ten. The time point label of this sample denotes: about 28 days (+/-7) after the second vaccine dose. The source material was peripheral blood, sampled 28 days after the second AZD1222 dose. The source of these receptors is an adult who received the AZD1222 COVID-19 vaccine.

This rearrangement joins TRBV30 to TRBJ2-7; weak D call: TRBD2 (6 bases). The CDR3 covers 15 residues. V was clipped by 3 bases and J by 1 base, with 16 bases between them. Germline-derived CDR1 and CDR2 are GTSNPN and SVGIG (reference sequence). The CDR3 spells CAWRAPRDFSYEQYF. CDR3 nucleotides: TGTGCCTGGAGAGCACCCCGGGACTTTTCCTACGAGCAGTACTTC.

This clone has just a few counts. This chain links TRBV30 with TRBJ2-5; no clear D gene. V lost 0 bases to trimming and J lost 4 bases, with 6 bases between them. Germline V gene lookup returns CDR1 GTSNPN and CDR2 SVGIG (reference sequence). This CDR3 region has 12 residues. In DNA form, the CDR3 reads TGTGCCTGGAGTGTGATTGGAGAGACCCAGTACTTC. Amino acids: CAWSVIGETQYF.

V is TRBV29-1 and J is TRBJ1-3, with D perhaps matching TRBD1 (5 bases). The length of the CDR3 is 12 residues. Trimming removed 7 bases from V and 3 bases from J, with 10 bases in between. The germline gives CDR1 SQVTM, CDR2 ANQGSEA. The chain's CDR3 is CSAVDSGNTIYF. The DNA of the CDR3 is TGCAGCGCCGTAGACAGTGGAAACACCATATATTTT. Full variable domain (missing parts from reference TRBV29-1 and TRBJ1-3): SAVISQKPSRDICQRGTSLTIQCQVDSQVTMMFWYRQQPGQSLTLIATANQGSEATYESGFVIDKFPISRPNLTFSTLTVSNMSPEDSSIYLCSAVDSGNTIYFGEGSWLTVV.

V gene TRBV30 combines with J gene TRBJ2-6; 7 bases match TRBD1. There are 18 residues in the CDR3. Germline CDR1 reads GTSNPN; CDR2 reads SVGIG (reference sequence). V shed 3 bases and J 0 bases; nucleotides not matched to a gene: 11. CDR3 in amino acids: CAWRRPLGQTSGANVLTF. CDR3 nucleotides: TGTGCCTGGAGGCGGCCCCTGGGACAGACCTCTGGGGCCAACGTCCTGACTTTC. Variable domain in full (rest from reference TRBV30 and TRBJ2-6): SQTIHQWPATLVQPVGSPLSLECTVEGTSNPNLYWYRQAAGRGLQLLFYSVGIGQISSEVPQNLSASRPQDRQFILSSKKLLLSDSGFYLCAWRRPLGQTSGANVLTFGAGSRLTVL.

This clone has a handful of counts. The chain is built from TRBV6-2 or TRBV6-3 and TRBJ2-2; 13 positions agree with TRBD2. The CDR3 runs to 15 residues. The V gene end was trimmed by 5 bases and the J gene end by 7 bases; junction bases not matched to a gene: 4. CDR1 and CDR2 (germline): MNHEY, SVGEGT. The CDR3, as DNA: TGTGCCAGCAGTGTCACTAGCGGGAGGGTCGGGGAGCTGTTTTTT. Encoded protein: CASSVTSGRVGELFF.

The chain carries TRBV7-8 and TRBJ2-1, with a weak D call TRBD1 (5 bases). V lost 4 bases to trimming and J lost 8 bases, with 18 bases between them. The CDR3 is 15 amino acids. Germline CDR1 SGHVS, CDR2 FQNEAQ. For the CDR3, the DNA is TGTGCCAGCAGCTCACAGGCCATATCGAGCTATGAGCAGTTCTTC. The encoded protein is CASSSQAISSYEQFF.

Written as DNA, the CDR3 is TGTGCCAGCAGCTCCTGGGAGGGGTTCTCGTCCTACAATGAGCAGTTCTTC. This sequence encodes CASSSWEGFSSYNEQFF. The rearrangement uses TRBV7-8 and TRBJ2-1, with 7 bases fitting TRBD2. V lost 4 bases to trimming and J lost 1 base; unmatched junction nucleotides: 10. The germline V gene encodes CDR1 SGHVS and CDR2 FQNEAQ. The CDR3 extends over 17 amino acids.

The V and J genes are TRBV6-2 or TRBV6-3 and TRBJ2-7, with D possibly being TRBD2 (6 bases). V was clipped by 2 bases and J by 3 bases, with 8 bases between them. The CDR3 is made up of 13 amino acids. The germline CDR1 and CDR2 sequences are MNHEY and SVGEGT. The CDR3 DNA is TGTGCCAGCAGTTACGGGGGGAACTACGAGCAGTACTTC. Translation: CASSYGGNYEQYF.

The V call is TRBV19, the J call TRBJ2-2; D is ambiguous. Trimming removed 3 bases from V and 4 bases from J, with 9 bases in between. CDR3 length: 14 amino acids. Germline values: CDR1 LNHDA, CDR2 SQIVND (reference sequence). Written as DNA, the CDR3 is TGTGCCAGTAGTATTCTTCAGAGCACCGGGGAGCTGTTTTTT. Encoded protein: CASSILQSTGELFF.

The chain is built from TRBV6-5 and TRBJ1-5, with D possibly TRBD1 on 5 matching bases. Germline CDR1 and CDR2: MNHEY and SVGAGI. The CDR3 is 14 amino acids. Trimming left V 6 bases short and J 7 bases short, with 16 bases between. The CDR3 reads CASSLIGGDQPQHF. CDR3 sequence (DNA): TGTGCCAGCAGCCTAATCGGGGGGGACCAGCCCCAGCATTTT.

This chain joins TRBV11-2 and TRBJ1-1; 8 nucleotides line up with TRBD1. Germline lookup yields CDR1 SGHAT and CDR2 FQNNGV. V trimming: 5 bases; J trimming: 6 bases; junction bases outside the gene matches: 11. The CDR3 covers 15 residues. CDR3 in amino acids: CASSARQGSLAEAFF. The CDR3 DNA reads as TGTGCCAGCAGCGCGCGACAGGGGTCGTTGGCTGAAGCTTTCTTT.

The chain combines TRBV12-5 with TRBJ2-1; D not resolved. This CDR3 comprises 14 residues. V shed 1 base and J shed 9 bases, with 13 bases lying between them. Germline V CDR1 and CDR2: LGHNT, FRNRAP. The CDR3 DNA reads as TGTGCTAGTGGTTTGGGGCCGTCCTTTAGTGAGCAGTTCTTC. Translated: CASGLGPSFSEQFF.

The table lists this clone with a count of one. The CDR3: CASSYRAGTEAFF. As DNA, the CDR3 is TGTGCCAGCAGCTACAGGGCAGGCACTGAAGCTTTCTTT. The V and J genes are TRBV7-9 and TRBJ1-1; perhaps TRBD1 as D (6 bases). The CDR3 covers 13 residues. Trimming removed 4 bases at V and 4 bases at J, with 10 bases between. Germline V gene data show CDR1 as SEHNR and CDR2 as FQNEAQ (reference sequence).

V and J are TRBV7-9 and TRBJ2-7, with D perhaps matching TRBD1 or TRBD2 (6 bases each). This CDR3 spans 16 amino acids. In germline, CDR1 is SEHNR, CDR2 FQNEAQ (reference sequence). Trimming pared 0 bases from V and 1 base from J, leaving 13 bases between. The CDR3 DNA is TGTGCCAGCAGCTTAGCGGGAAGGGGGGATTCCTACGAGCAGTACTTC. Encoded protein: CASSLAGRGDSYEQYF.

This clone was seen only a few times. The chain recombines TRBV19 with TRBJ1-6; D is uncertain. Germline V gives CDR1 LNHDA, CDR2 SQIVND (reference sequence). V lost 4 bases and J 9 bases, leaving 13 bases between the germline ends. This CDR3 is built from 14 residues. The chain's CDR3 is CASSSDTRGSPLHF. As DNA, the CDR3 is TGTGCCAGTAGTAGTGACACCCGGGGTTCACCCCTCCACTTT.

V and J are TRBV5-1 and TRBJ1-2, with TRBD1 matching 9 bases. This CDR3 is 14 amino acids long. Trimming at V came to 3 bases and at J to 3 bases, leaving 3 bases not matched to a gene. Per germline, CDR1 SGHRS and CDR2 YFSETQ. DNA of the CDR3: TGCGCCAGCAGCTCCCGGGACAGGGACTATGGCTACACCTTC. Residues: CASSSRDRDYGYTF.

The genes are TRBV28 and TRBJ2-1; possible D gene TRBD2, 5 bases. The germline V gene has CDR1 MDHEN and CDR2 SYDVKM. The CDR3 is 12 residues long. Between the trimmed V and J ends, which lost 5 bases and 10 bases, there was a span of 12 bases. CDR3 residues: CASSASTGEQFF. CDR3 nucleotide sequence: TGTGCCAGCAGTGCTAGCACCGGCGAGCAGTTCTTC.

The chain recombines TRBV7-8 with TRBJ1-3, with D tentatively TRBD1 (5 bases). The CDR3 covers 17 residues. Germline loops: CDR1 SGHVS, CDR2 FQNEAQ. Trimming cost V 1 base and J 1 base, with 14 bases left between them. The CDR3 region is CASSLGVTVSSGNTIYF. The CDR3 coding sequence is TGTGCCAGCAGCTTAGGGGTGACAGTTTCTTCTGGAAACACCATATATTTT.

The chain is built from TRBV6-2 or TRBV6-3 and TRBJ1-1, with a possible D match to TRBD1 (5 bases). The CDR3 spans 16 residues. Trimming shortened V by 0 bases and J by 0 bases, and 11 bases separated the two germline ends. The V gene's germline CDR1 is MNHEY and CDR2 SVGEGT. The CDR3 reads CASSYSAGGLNTEAFF. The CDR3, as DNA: TGTGCCAGCAGTTACTCTGCCGGGGGATTGAACACTGAAGCTTTCTTT.

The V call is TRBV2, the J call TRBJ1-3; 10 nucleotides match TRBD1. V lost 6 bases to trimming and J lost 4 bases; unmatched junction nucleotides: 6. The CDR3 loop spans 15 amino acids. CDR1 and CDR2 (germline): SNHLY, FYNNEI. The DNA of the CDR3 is TGTGCCAGCAGGGGACAGGGGACGGCAGGAAACACCATATATTTT. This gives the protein CASRGQGTAGNTIYF. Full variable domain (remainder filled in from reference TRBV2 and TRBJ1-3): EPEVTQTPSHQVTQMGQEVILRCVPISNHLYFYWYRQILGQKVEFLVSFYNNEISEKSEIFDDQFSVERPDGSNFTLKIRSTKLEDSAMYFCASRGQGTAGNTIYFGEGSWLTVV.

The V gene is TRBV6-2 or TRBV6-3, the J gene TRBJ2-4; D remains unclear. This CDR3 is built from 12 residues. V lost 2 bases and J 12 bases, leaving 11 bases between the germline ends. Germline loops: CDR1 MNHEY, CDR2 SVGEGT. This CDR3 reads CASSYGPRTQYF. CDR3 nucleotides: TGTGCCAGCAGTTACGGGCCCCGGACTCAGTACTTC.

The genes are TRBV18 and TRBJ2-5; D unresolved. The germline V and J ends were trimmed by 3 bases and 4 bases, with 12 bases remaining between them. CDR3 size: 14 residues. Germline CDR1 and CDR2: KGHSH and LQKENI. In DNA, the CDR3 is TGTGCCAGCTCACCGCCACAGTCCAGAGAGACCCAGTACTTC. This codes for CASSPPQSRETQYF.

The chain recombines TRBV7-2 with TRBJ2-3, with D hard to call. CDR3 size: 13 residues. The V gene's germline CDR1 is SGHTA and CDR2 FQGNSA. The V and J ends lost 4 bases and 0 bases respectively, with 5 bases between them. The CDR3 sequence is CASSSQSTDTQYF. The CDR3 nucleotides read TGTGCCAGCAGCTCTCAGAGCACAGATACGCAGTATTTT.

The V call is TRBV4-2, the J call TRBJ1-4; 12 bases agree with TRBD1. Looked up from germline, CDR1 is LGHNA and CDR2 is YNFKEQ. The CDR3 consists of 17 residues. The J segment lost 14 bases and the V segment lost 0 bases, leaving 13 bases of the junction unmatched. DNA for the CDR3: TGTGCCAGCAGCCAAGATTTTCGGGGGACAGGGGGCGTCGGGCTGTTTTTT. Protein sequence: CASSQDFRGTGGVGLFF.

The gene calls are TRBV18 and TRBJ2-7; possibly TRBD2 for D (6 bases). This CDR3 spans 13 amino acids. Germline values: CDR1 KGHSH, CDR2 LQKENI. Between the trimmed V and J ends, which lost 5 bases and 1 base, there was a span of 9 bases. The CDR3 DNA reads TGTGCCAGCTCAGCGGGGTTTTCCTACGAGCAGTACTTC. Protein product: CASSAGFSYEQYF.

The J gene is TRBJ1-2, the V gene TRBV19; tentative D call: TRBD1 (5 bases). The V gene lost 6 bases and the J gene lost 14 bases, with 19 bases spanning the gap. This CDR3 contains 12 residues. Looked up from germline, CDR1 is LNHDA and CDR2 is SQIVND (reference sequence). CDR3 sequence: CASSSRADTSTF. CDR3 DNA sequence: TGTGCCAGTAGCTCGCGGGCGGACACAAGTACCTTC.

The CDR3 spells CASSLVVSGELFF. CDR3 DNA sequence: TGTGCCAGCAGCTTAGTTGTATCCGGGGAGCTGTTTTTT. V is TRBV11-2 and J is TRBJ2-2; unclear D gene. Trimming stripped 1 base from V and 6 bases from J, with 6 bases between. There are 13 residues in the CDR3. The germline V gene encodes CDR1 SGHAT and CDR2 FQNNGV.

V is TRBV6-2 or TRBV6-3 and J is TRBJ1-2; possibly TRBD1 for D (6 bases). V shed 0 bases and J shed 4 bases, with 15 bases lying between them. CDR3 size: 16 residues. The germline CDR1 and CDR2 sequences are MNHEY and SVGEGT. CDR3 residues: CASSYSSQGTIYGYTF. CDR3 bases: TGTGCCAGCAGTTACTCGAGTCAGGGGACAATCTATGGCTACACCTTC.

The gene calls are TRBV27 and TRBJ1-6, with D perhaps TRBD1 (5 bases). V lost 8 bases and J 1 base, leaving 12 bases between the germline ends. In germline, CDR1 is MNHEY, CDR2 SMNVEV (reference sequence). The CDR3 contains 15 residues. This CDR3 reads CASPPQGSYNSPLHF. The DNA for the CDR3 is TGTGCCAGCCCTCCCCAGGGTTCCTATAATTCACCCCTCCACTTT.